This TCR beta chain was captured in a study of blood T cell repertoires in COVID-19. At the level of the study: Acute and convalescent COVID-19 samples came from the United States, Italy and Spain.

Sequenced by immunoSEQ multiplex PCR; TCRdb stores in-frame clones only, minus some. The sample shows 160,000 or so clones, over 75% of them seen only once. The CDR3 totals 17 residues. The germline gives CDR1 MNHEY, CDR2 SVGEGT. V lost 5 bases, J lost 4 bases, and 23 bases lay in between. Donors of Cohort 3 who recovered were those that had two negative PCRs, clearance, or symptom resolution. V usage is TRBV6-2 or TRBV6-3 and J usage is TRBJ1-2; D perhaps matches TRBD1 (5 bases). The receptor's source is a man aged 40-55 years who had recovered from COVID-19. Sequenced sample: PBMCs or T cells enriched from blood (not recorded which). Here the CDR3 DNA reads TGTGCCAGCAGTCGCCCGGGGGGAGCAGGCCAGAGCTATGGCTACACCTTC. This translates into CASSRPGGAGQSYGYTF.